This is a list of T cell receptor beta chains from one sample in a study of breast tumors, draining lymph nodes, adjacent tissues. TCRdb ran MiXCR on the multiplex PCR reads and lists one entry per CDR3 protein. The sample carries 120,000 to 150,000 distinct CDR3 sequences, less than 35% recorded once. Sequencing was done on a sample of axillary lymph node tissue. Receptor source: a female donor with breast cancer. Some clones in this sample may be carry-over from other donors' samples. The CDR3 runs from the conserved cysteine through the conserved F or W. D genes are given only for firm matches. Some rows have no size entry. The others give once, few or many, or a class for an expanded clone.

many	TRBV4-1	.	TRBJ2-3	17	TGCGCCAGCAGCCAATCTACCCTCGTGAAGGGGGCAGATACGCAGTATTTT	CASSQSTLVKGADTQYF
many	TRBV20-1	TRBD1	TRBJ1-5	14	TGCAGTGCTTACAGGGGGGGGGGCAATCAGCCCCAGCATTTT	CSAYRGGGNQPQHF
once	TRBV19	.	TRBJ2-3	13	TGTGCCAGTCAGCAGGGGTCCTACAATGAGCAGTATTTT	CASQQGSYNEQYF
.	TRBV5-6	.	TRBJ1-4	15	TGTGCCAGCACCCTGTATCGGTTGTATGTTGAAAAACTGTTTTTT	CASTLYRLYVEKLFF
many	TRBV2	TRBD2	TRBJ2-1	16	TGTGCCAGCTGTTCTAGGGGGACTAGCCGCTGGGATGAGCAGTTCTTC	CASCSRGTSRWDEQFF
.	TRBV7-2	.	TRBJ1-4	15	TGTGCCAGCAGCTTAGGGGGCGGGGTGGCTGAAAAACTGTTTTTT	CASSLGGGVAEKLFF
.	TRBV7-8	.	TRBJ2-3	19	.	CASSIYLCSVAGFTDTQYF
.	TRBV6-1	.	TRBJ1-6	14	TGTGCCAGCAGTCAAATCGGGCTTAATTCACCCCTCCACTTT	CASSQIGLNSPLHF
.	TRBV5-1	TRBD1	TRBJ2-2	16	TGCGCCAGCAGCGGGACAGCATCTGGAAACACCGGGGAGCTGTTTTTT	CASSGTASGNTGELFF
many	TRBV7-9	TRBD1	TRBJ1-4	17	TGTGCCAGCAGCACCCGGGACAGGGGGCAGACTAATGAAAAACTGTTTTTT	CASSTRDRGQTNEKLFF
many	TRBV14	.	TRBJ2-5	16	TGTGCCAGCAGCCGGCGGGGAGGAGATAGCGGTGGGACCCAGTACTTC	CASSRRGGDSGGTQYF
.	TRBV5-1	.	TRBJ1-1	14	TGCGCCAGCAGGGGAACAGGGTTTGACACTGAAGCTTTCTTT	CASRGTGFDTEAFF
.	TRBV10-2	.	TRBJ1-1	15	TGCGCCAGCAGTGCCCGGACATCACCGAACACTGAAGCTTTCTTT	CASSARTSPNTEAFF
many	TRBV2	.	TRBJ2-7	13	TGTGCCAGCAGTGAAGCCAGGGCGAGCGAGCAGTACTTC	CASSEARASEQYF
many	TRBV5-4	.	TRBJ2-3	14	TGTGCCAGCACCTGGGACTCTAACACAGATACGCAGTATTTT	CASTWDSNTDTQYF
.	TRBV7-3	TRBD1	TRBJ1-5	14	TGTGCCAGCAGCCAGACAGGGTCACGGGAGCCCCAGCATTTT	CASSQTGSREPQHF
many	TRBV2	TRBD1	TRBJ1-4	15	TGTGCCAGCAGTTCTCCGACAGGGCCTGATGGAAAACTGTTTTTT	CASSSPTGPDGKLFF
many	TRBV3-1	.	TRBJ2-2	12	TGTGCCAGCAGTTTCGACACCGGGGAGCTGTTTTTT	CASSFDTGELFF
.	TRBV6-2/TRBV6-3	TRBD1	TRBJ1-5	15	TGTGCCAGCAGTCACGCAGGGGGACCCAATCAGCCCCAGCATTTT	CASSHAGGPNQPQHF
many	TRBV6-5	.	TRBJ1-6	15	TGTGCCAGCAGTCTTGACGGACTGGGGGAATCACCCCTCCACTTT	CASSLDGLGESPLHF
many	TRBV6-2/TRBV6-3	TRBD1	TRBJ2-5	15	TGTGCCAGCAGTCCGGGGACAGGGGGCATGGAGACCCAGTACTTC	CASSPGTGGMETQYF
many	TRBV7-9	.	TRBJ1-2	14	TGTGCCAGCAGCTTAGCTGAAGGGAGTTTCGTCTACACCTTC	CASSLAEGSFVYTF
.	TRBV12-5	.	TRBJ1-6	15	TGTGCTAGTGGTTTAGCGAGGCAGGGTAATTCACCCCTCCACTTT	CASGLARQGNSPLHF
many	TRBV6-5	TRBD1	TRBJ2-3	14	TGTGCCAGCAGCCCCGACAGGGGGATAGATACGCAGTATTTT	CASSPDRGIDTQYF
many	TRBV19	.	TRBJ2-6	16	TGTGCCAGTAGTACAGGACAGAGCTCTGGGGCCAACGTCCTGACTTTC	CASSTGQSSGANVLTF
.	TRBV7-3	.	TRBJ2-5	16	TGTGCCAGCAGCTTAATTGGGGCGGGGGCACGGGAGACCCAGTACTTC	CASSLIGAGARETQYF
many	TRBV5-5	TRBD1	TRBJ1-4	14	TGTGCCAGCAGCTACCGGGACAGGGATGAAAAACTGTTTTTT	CASSYRDRDEKLFF
many	TRBV5-1	TRBD2	TRBJ2-2	15	TGCGCCAGCAGCTTTAGCGGGGTGAACACCGGGGAGCTGTTTTTT	CASSFSGVNTGELFF
many	TRBV19	.	TRBJ1-5	14	TGTGCCAGTCAGGACAAGAGTAGCAATCAGCCCCAGCATTTT	CASQDKSSNQPQHF
many	TRBV15	TRBD1	TRBJ2-1	16	TGTGCCACCAGCGGGGGGGGACAGGGGAGCTACAATGAGCAGTTCTTC	CATSGGGQGSYNEQFF
many	TRBV18	.	TRBJ2-7	15	TGTGCCAGCTCACCATCCTCAGGGAGTATTTACGAGCAGTACTTC	CASSPSSGSIYEQYF
.	TRBV2	.	TRBJ2-1	15	TGTGCCAGCAGGCGGACGGGCAGCTCCTACAATGAGCAGTTCTTC	CASRRTGSSYNEQFF
many	TRBV12-3/TRBV12-4	.	TRBJ1-2	14	TGTGCCAGCAGTTTCCCTGGACAGAACTATGGCTACACCTTC	CASSFPGQNYGYTF
many	TRBV6-2/TRBV6-3	.	TRBJ1-4	15	TGTGCCAGCAGTGACGGAGGTGCAACTAATGAAAAACTGTTTTTT	CASSDGGATNEKLFF
many	TRBV6-5	TRBD1	TRBJ1-3	16	TGTGCCAGCAGTAAACACACCGGGACAGCTGGAAACACCATATATTTT	CASSKHTGTAGNTIYF
many	TRBV6-5	.	TRBJ1-4	15	TGTGCCAGCAGTCACTCGCGGGAAAGAAATGAAAAACTGTTTTTT	CASSHSRERNEKLFF
many	TRBV7-9	.	TRBJ1-2	13	TGTGCCAGCATGACAGAAACTAACTATGGCTACACCTTC	CASMTETNYGYTF
many	TRBV7-7	.	TRBJ2-7	14	TGTGCTAGCAGCCCCCGGGACACCTTTGGCGAGCAGTACTTC	CASSPRDTFGEQYF
.	TRBV6-2/TRBV6-3	TRBD2	TRBJ2-3	15	TGTGCCAGCAGTCGGGAGGGGGGATACACAGATACGCAGTATTTT	CASSREGGYTDTQYF
many	TRBV6-6	TRBD1	TRBJ1-4	17	TGTGCCAGCAGCCCTCGAGGAACAACAGGGGCGGCTGAAAAACTGTTTTTT	CASSPRGTTGAAEKLFF
once	TRBV7-2	.	TRBJ2-5	15	TGTGCCAGCAGCACTTCCCCGGGGGCTCAAGAGACCCAGTACTTC	CASSTSPGAQETQYF
many	TRBV20-1	TRBD2	TRBJ2-3	17	TGCAGTGCTAGATTGGCGGGGGGGGCCGAGAGGACAGATACGCAGTATTTT	CSARLAGGAERTDTQYF